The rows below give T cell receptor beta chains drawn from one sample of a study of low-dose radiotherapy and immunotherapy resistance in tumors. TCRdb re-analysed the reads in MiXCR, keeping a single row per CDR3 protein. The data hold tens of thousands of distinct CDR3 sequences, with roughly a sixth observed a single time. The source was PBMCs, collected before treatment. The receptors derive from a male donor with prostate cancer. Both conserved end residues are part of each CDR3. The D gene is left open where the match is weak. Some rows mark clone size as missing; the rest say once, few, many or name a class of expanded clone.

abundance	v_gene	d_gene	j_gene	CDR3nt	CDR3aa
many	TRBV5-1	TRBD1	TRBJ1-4	TGCGCCAGCAGCTCCAGGACAGGGCGACGTGAAAAACTGTTTTTT	CASSSRTGRREKLFF
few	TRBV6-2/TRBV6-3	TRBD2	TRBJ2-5	TGTGCCAGCAGTGCACCGGGACTAGACCAAGAGACCCAGTACTTC	CASSAPGLDQETQYF
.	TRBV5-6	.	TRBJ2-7	TGTGCCAGCAGCTGGACAAGCTCCTACGAGCAGTACTTC	CASSWTSSYEQYF
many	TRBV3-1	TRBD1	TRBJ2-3	TGTGCCAGCAGCCAAGATTGGAGACAGGGGGGAACAGATACGCAGTATTTT	CASSQDWRQGGTDTQYF
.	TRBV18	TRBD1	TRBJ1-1	TGTGCCAGCTCACCCGGGGTGGACAGGGCGAACACTGAAGCTTTCTTT	CASSPGVDRANTEAFF
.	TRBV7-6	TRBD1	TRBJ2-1	TGTGCCAGCAGCTCAGCAGGGGGCTCCTACAATGAGCAGTTCTTC	CASSSAGGSYNEQFF
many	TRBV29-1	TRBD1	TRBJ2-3	TGCAGCGTTAAAACAGGGGTGACAGATACGCAGTATTTT	CSVKTGVTDTQYF
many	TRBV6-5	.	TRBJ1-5	TGTGCCAGCAGTTACTCCGCCGGGAGCAATCAGCCCCAGCATTTT	CASSYSAGSNQPQHF
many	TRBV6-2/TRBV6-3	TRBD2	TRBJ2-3	TGTGCCAGCAGTGAAGCATGGCGGGGGACAGATACGCAGTATTTT	CASSEAWRGTDTQYF
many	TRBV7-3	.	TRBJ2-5	TGTGCCAGCAGCTTAACGGCTAGCGTTCAGGAGACCCAGTACTTC	CASSLTASVQETQYF
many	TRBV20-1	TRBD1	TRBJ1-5	TGCAGTGCTACGACCGGACAGGGCGGAGGTAGCAATCAGCCCCAGCATTTT	CSATTGQGGGSNQPQHF
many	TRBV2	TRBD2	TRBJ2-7	TGTGCCAGCAACCGGGAGGGAAGTCCCTACGAGCAGTACTTC	CASNREGSPYEQYF
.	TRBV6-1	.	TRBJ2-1	TGTGCCAGCACCAGTGGGTCGCCCTTCTACAATGAGCAGTTCTTC	CASTSGSPFYNEQFF
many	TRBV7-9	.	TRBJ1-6	TGTGCCAGCAGCTTAGGGATGAACGGCTCACCCCTCCACTTT	CASSLGMNGSPLHF
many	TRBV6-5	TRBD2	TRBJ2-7	TGTGCCAGCAGGCTAGCGGATACCTACGAGCAGTACTTC	CASRLADTYEQYF
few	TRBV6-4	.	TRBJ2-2	TGTGCCAGCAGTGAGGATCAGGCGAACACCGGGGAGCTGTTTTTT	CASSEDQANTGELFF
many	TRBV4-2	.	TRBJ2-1	TGTGCCAGCAGCCAGTCGTTCGTTAGCAATGAGCAGTTCTTC	CASSQSFVSNEQFF
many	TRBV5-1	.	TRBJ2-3	TGCGCCAGCAGCTTCGAGGGGGGGGGTCCAGATACGCAGTATTTT	CASSFEGGGPDTQYF
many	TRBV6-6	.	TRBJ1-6	TGTGCCAGCAGAAGGGAGTATAATTCACCCCTCCACTTT	CASRREYNSPLHF
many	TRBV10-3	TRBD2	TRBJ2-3	TGTGCCATCAGGTTCCTAGCGGAATCAGATACGCAGTATTTT	CAIRFLAESDTQYF
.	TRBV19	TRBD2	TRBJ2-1	TGTGTCTTCGCGGGGGGGCGGTCCTACAATGAGCAGTTCTTC	CVFAGGRSYNEQFF
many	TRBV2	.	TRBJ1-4	TGTGCCAGCAGTGCAACAGCCATTCAAAATGAAAAACTGTTTTTT	CASSATAIQNEKLFF
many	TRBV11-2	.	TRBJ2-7	TGTGCCAGCAGCTTAGGACGGTCATCCAGGGGGGTGTACGAGCAGTACTTC	CASSLGRSSRGVYEQYF
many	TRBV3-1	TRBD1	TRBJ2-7	TGTGCCAGCAGCCAAGGCCCTGAGGGACAGTCTCAGTACTTC	CASSQGPEGQSQYF
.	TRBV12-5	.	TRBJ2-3	TGTGCTAGTGGCTGGGCATTGGCGCAGTATTTT	CASGWALAQYF
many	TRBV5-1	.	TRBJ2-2	TGCGCCAGCAGCTTGTCGTCTAGCACCGGGGAGCTGTTTTTT	CASSLSSSTGELFF
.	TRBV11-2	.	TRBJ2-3	TGTGCCAGCAGCTACCGTGGGGCCGAGGGAGATACGCAGTATTTT	CASSYRGAEGDTQYF
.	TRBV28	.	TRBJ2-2	TGTGCCAGCTCCTGGACGTACACCGGGGAGCTGTTTTTT	CASSWTYTGELFF
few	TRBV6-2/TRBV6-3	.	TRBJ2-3	TGTGCCAGCAGTTCCTCCCCGGGCCCCACAGATACGCAGTATTTT	CASSSSPGPTDTQYF
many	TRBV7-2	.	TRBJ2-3	TGTGCCAGCAGGTGGCGGCGGGACACAGATACGCAGTATTTT	CASRWRRDTDTQYF
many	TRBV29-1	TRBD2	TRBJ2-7	TGCAGCGTGGGGGGGGCCTACGAGCAGTACTTC	CSVGGAYEQYF
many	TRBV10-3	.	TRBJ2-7	TGTGCCATCAGTGGCGGGGGCGCGGACGAGCAGTACTTC	CAISGGGADEQYF